The TCR beta chain described here comes from a study of T and B cells in COVID-19 patients. From germline, CDR1 is SGHTA and CDR2 FQGNSA. The CDR3 contains 14 residues. V lost 11 bases to trimming and J lost 7 bases, with 18 bases between them. From blood, roughly 220-550 ng of genomic DNA served as TRB template. This clonotype was seen more than once but under ten times. Multiplex PCR with BIOMED2 TRB-A/B primer pools amplified TRB rearrangements. TCRdb re-called the multiplex PCR reads through MiXCR, storing one row per CDR3 protein. The sample carries about 21,000 distinct CDR3 sequences, 30% to 35% recorded once.

V is TRBV7-2 and J is TRBJ1-6; tentatively, D is TRBD1 (5 bases). The clonotype was recovered from a human donor who had recovered from COVID-19. Source material: blood. CDR3 sequence reads: CARGGPSGNSPLHF. The DNA of the CDR3 is TGTGCCCGCGGGGGACCGTCGGGGAATTCACCCCTCCACTTT.